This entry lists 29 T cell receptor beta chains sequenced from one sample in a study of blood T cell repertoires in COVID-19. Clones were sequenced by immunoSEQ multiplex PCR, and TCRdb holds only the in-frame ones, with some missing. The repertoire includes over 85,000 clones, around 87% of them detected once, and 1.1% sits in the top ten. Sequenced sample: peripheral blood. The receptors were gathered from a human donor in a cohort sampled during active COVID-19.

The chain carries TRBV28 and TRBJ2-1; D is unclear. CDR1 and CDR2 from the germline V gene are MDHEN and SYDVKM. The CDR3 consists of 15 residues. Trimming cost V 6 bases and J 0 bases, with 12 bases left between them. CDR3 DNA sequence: TGTGCCAGCAGCCCGACTTCTTTCTCCTACAATGAGCAGTTCTTC. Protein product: CASSPTSFSYNEQFF.

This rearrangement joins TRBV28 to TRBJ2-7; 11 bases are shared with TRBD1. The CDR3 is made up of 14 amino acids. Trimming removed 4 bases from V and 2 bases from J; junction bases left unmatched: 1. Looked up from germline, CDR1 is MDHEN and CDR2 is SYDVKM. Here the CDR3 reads CASSWTGGAYEQYF. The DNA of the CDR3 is TGTGCCAGCAGTTGGACAGGGGGCGCCTACGAGCAGTACTTC.

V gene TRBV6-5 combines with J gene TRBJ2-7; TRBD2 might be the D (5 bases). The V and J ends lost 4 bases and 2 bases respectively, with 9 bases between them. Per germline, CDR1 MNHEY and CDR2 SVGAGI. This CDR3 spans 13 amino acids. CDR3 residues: CASSSPGAYEQYF. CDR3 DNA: TGTGCCAGCAGTTCCCCCGGGGCCTACGAGCAGTACTTC.

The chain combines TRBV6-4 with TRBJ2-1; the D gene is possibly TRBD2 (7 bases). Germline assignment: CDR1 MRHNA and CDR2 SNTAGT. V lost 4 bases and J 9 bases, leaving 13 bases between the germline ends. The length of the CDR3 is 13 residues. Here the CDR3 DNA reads TGTGCCAGCAGTGGGGAGGGGGGCAGTGAGCAGTTCTTC. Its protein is CASSGEGGSEQFF.

CDR3 loop: CASSDPGQLSGNTIYF. As DNA, the CDR3 is TGTGCCAGCAGTGATCCGGGACAACTCTCTGGAAACACCATATATTTT. The chain carries TRBV28 and TRBJ1-3, with D tentatively TRBD1 (6 bases). Deletions cut 5 bases from V and 0 bases from J, with 14 bases between. The CDR3 runs to 16 residues. Germline V CDR1 and CDR2: MDHEN, SYDVKM. Supplemented by reference TRBV28 and TRBJ1-3, the full variable domain reads DVKVTQSSRYLVKRTGEKVFLECVQDMDHENMFWYRQDPGLGLRLIYFSYDVKMKEKGDIPEGYSVSREKKERFSLILESASTNQTSMYLCASSDPGQLSGNTIYFGEGSWLTVV.

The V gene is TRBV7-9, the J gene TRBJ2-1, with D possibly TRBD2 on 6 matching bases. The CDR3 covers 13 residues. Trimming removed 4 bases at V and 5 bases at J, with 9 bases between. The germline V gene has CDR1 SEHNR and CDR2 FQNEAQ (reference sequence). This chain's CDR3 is CASSSGADNEQFF. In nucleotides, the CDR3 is TGTGCCAGCAGCTCGGGAGCCGACAATGAGCAGTTCTTC.

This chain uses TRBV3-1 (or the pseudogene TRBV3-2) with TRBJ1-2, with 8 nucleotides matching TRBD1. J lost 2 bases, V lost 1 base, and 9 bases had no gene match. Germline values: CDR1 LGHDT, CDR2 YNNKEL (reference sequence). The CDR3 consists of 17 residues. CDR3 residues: CASSQGDRGAINYGYTF. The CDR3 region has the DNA TGTGCCAGCAGCCAAGGTGACAGGGGCGCGATCAACTATGGCTACACCTTC.

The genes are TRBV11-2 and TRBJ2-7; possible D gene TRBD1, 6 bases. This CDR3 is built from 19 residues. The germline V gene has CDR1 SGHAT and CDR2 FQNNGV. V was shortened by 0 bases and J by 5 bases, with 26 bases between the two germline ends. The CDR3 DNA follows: TGTGCCAGCAGCTTAGACGTTCGTATCGCAGGGGCCAAGGGCAACGAGCAGTACTTC. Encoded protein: CASSLDVRIAGAKGNEQYF.

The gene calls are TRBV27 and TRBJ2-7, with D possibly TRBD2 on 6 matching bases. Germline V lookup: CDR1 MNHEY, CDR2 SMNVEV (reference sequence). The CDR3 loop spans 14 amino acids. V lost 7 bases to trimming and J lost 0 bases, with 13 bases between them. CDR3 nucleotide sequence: TGTGCCAGCACCCCACTAGCTAGCTCCTACGAGCAGTACTTC. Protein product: CASTPLASSYEQYF.

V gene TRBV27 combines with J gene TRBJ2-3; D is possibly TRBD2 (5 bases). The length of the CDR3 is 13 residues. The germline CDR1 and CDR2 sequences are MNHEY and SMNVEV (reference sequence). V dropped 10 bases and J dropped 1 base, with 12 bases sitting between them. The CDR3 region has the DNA TGTGCCACGGAAGTGCGGGGCACAGATACGCAGTATTTT. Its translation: CATEVRGTDTQYF.

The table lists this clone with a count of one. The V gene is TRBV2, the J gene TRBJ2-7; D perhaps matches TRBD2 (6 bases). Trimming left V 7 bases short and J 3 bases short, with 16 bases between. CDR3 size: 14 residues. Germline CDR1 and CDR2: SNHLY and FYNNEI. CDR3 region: CASKTGLLFYEQYF. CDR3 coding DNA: TGTGCCAGCAAAACAGGACTACTATTCTACGAGCAGTACTTC.

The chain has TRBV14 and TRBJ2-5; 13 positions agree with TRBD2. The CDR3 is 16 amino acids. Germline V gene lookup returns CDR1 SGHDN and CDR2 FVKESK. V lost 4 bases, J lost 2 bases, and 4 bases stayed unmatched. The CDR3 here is CASSPPGLAGQETQYF. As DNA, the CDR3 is TGTGCCAGCAGCCCGCCGGGACTAGCGGGACAAGAGACCCAGTACTTC.

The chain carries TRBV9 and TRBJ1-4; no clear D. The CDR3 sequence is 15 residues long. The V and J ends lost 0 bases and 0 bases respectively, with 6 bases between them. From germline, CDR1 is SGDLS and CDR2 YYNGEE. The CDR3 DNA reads TGTGCCAGCAGCGTAGACGTAGCAACTAATGAAAAACTGTTTTTT. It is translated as CASSVDVATNEKLFF.

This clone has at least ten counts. The CDR3 is CASSQARDSNTDTQYF. The CDR3 nucleotides are TGTGCCAGCAGCCAAGCGAGGGACTCTAACACAGATACGCAGTATTTT. The chain combines TRBV3-1 (or the pseudogene TRBV3-2) with TRBJ2-3, with D perhaps matching TRBD2 (6 bases). V was clipped by 1 base and J by 2 bases, with 13 bases between them. Germline CDR1 reads LGHDT; CDR2 reads YNNKEL (reference sequence). This CDR3 region has 16 residues.

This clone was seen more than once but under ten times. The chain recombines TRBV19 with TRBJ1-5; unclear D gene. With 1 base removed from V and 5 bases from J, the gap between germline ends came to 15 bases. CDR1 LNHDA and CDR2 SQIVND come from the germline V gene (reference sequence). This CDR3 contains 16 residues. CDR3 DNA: TGTGCCAGTAGTATAGGGGGAGGAGGGTTCGATCAGCCCCAGCATTTT. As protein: CASSIGGGGFDQPQHF.

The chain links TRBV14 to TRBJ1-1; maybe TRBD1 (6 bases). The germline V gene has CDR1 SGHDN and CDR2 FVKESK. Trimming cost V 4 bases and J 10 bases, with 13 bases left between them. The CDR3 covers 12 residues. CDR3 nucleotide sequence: TGTGCCAGCAGCCCGGACAGTCAAGGAGCTTTCTTT. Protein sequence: CASSPDSQGAFF.

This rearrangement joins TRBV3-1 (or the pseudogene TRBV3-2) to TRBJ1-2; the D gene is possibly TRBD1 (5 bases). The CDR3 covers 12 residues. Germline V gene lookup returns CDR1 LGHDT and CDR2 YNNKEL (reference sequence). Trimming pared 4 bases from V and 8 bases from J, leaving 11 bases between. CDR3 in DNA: TGTGCCAGCAGCCGCAGGGCGGGAGGCTACACCTTC. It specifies CASSRRAGGYTF.

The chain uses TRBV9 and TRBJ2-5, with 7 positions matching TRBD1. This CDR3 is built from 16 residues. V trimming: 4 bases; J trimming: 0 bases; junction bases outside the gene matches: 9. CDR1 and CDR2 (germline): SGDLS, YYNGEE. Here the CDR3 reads CASSPLGTANQETQYF. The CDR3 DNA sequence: TGTGCCAGCAGCCCCCTTGGGACAGCTAACCAAGAGACCCAGTACTTC.

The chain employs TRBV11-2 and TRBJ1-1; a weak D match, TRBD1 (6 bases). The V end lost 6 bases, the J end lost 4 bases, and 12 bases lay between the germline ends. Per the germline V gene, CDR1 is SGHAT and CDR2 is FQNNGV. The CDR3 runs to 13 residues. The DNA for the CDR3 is TGTGCCAGCAGTCGACAGGTTGGCACTGAAGCTTTCTTT. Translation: CASSRQVGTEAFF.

CDR3 in amino acids: CASSSLVPGGKLFF. The CDR3 DNA sequence: TGTGCCAGCAGCTCCCTCGTCCCCGGAGGAAAACTGTTTTTT. This chain connects TRBV3-1 (or the pseudogene TRBV3-2) to TRBJ1-4; D gene uncertain. This CDR3 spans 14 amino acids. The germline V and J ends were trimmed by 5 bases and 10 bases, with 17 bases remaining between them. Per the germline V gene, CDR1 is LGHDT and CDR2 is YNNKEL (reference sequence).

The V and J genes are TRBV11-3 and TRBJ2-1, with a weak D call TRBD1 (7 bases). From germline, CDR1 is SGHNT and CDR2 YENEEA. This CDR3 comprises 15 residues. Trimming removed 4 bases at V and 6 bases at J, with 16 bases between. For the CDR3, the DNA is TGTGCCAGCAGCTCGAGACAGGGAGGCACCAATGAGCAGTTCTTC. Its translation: CASSSRQGGTNEQFF.

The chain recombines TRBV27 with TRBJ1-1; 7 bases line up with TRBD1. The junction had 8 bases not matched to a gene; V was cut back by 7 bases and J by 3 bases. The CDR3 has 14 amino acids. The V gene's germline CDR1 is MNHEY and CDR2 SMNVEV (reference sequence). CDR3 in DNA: TGTGCCAGCATTGCAGGGGGTCGGGACACTGAAGCTTTCTTT. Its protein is CASIAGGRDTEAFF.

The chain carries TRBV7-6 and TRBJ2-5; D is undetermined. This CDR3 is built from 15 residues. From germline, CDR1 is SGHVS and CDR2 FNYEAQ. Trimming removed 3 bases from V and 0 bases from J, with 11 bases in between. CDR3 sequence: CASSFRNTYQETQYF. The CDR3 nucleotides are TGTGCCAGCAGCTTCCGAAACACCTACCAAGAGACCCAGTACTTC.

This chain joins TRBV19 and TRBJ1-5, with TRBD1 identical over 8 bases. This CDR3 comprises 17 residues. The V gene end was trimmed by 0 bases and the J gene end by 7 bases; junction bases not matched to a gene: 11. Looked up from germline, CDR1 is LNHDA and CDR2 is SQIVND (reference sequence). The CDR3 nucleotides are TGTGCCAGTAGTATAGATCGGCAGGGGGCTTCGTGGCAGCCCCAGCATTTT. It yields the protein CASSIDRQGASWQPQHF.

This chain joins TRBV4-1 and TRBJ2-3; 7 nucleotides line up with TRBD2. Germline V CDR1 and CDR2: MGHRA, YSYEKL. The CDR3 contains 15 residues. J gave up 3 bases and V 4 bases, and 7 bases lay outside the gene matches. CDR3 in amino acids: CASSREGSGTDTQYF. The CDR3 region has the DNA TGCGCCAGCAGCCGGGAGGGCAGCGGAACAGATACGCAGTATTTT.

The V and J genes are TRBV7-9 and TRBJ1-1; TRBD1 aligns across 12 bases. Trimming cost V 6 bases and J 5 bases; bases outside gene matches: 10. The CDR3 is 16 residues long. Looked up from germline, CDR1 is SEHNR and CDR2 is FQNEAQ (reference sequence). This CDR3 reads CASRRPGQGARTEAFF. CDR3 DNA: TGTGCCAGCAGGCGGCCGGGACAGGGGGCGCGGACTGAAGCTTTCTTT. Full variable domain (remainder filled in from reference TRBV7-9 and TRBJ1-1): DTGVSQNPRHKITKRGQNVTFRCDPISEHNRLYWYRQTLGQGPEFLTYFQNEAQLEKSRLLSDRFSAERPKGSFSTLEIQRTEQGDSAMYLCASRRPGQGARTEAFFGQGTRLTVV.

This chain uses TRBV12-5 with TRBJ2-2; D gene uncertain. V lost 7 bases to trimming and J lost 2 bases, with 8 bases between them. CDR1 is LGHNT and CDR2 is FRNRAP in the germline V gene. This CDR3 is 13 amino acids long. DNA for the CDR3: TGTGCTAGTGCAGGATTTAACACCGGGGAGCTGTTTTTT. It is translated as CASAGFNTGELFF.

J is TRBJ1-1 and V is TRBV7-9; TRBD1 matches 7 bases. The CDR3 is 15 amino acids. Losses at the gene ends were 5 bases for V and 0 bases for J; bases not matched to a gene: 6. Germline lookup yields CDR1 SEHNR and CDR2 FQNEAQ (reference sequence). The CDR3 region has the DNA TGTGCCAGCAGCCACACCGGGACAGTGAACACTGAAGCTTTCTTT. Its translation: CASSHTGTVNTEAFF.

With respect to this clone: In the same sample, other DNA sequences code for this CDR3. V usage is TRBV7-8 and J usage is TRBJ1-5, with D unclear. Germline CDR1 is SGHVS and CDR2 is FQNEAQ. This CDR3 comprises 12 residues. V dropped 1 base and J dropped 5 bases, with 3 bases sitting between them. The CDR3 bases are TGTGCCAGCAGCTTAGTAGATCAGCCCCAGCATTTT. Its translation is CASSLVDQPQHF.